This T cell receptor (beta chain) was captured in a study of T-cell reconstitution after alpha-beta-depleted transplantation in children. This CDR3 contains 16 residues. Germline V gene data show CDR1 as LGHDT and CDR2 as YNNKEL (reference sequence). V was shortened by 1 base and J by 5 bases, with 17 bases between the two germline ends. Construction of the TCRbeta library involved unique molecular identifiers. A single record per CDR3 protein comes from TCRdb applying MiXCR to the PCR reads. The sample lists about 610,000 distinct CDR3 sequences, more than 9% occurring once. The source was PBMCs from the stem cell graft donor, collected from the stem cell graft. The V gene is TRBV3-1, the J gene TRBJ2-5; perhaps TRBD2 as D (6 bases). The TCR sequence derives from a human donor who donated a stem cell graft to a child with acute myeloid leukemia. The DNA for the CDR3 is TGTGCCAGCAGCCAAGGGTTATCGGGAGTCGGTGAGACCCAGTACTTC. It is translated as CASSQGLSGVGETQYF.